This T cell receptor (beta chain) was sequenced in a study of OX40 agonist ivuxolimab in advanced cancers. The CDR3 runs to 16 residues. The germline V gene has CDR1 SGHRS and CDR2 YFSETQ. V was cut by 4 bases and J by 4 bases, with 20 bases left in between. Method: immunoSEQ multiplex PCR; TCRdb's copy keeps in-frame clones and lacks some. The sample carries about 73,000 clones, about 85% recorded once. The sample was CD4+ or CD8+ T cells sorted from blood, taken in a trial of the OX40 agonist ivuxolimab. The sequence derives from an adult with an advanced solid tumor such as melanoma, head and neck, liver or kidney cancer. The chain recombines TRBV5-1 with TRBJ2-5; possible D gene TRBD2, 5 bases. CDR3: CASSTMGARAGETQYF. CDR3 DNA: TGCGCCAGCAGCACTATGGGAGCTCGGGCCGGAGAGACCCAGTACTTC.